These T cell receptor beta chains were read from a single sample in a study of blood T cell repertoires in COVID-19. Assay: immunoSEQ multiplex PCR; the TCRdb copy retains only in-frame clones and omits some. The table shows 200,000 to 300,000 clones, with about nine tenths occurring only once. What was sequenced was PBMCs or T cells enriched from blood (not recorded which). The receptors come from a man in his forties or fifties who had been exposed to COVID-19. Both conserved end residues are part of each CDR3. The D gene is left open where the match is weak. Clone size is not always given. Where it is, it says once, few, many or a class for expanded clones.

d_call: TRBD1
v_call: TRBV28
cdr3_length: 16
j_call: TRBJ1-3
clone_size: NA
cdr3_aa: CASSLSGTASGNTIYF
cdr3_nt: TGTGCCAGCAGTTTAAGTGGGACAGCCTCTGGAAACACCATATATTTT

d_call: NA
v_call: TRBV5-4
cdr3_length: 16
j_call: TRBJ2-2
clone_size: few
cdr3_aa: CASSPIRTLNTGELFF
cdr3_nt: TGTGCCAGCAGCCCAATCCGGACACTGAACACCGGGGAGCTGTTTTTT

d_call: NA
v_call: TRBV19
cdr3_length: 13
j_call: TRBJ1-4
clone_size: NA
cdr3_aa: CASKKGVNEKLFF
cdr3_nt: TGTGCCAGTAAGAAGGGGGTTAATGAAAAACTGTTTTTT

d_call: TRBD1
v_call: TRBV2
cdr3_length: 13
j_call: TRBJ1-4
clone_size: NA
cdr3_aa: CASTGQGNEKLFF
cdr3_nt: TGTGCCAGCACAGGACAGGGGAATGAAAAACTGTTTTTT

d_call: TRBD1
v_call: TRBV5-1
cdr3_length: 16
j_call: TRBJ2-7
clone_size: once
cdr3_aa: CASSYSGTGATYEQYF
cdr3_nt: TGCGCCAGCAGTTATTCCGGGACAGGGGCGACCTACGAGCAGTACTTC

d_call: NA
v_call: TRBV9
cdr3_length: 13
j_call: TRBJ1-3
clone_size: NA
cdr3_aa: CASSGRQGNTIYF
cdr3_nt: TGTGCCAGCAGCGGAAGACAGGGAAACACCATATATTTT

d_call: TRBD2
v_call: TRBV19
cdr3_length: 15
j_call: TRBJ2-2
clone_size: once
cdr3_aa: CASSPRTSGAGELFF
cdr3_nt: TGTGCCAGTAGTCCCCGGACTAGCGGAGCCGGGGAGCTGTTTTTT

d_call: NA
v_call: TRBV11-2
cdr3_length: 17
j_call: TRBJ2-1
clone_size: NA
cdr3_aa: CASSLPHVERPYNEQFF
cdr3_nt: TGTGCCAGCAGCCTCCCTCACGTGGAGCGCCCATACAATGAGCAGTTCTTC

d_call: NA
v_call: TRBV7-3
cdr3_length: 19
j_call: TRBJ1-6
clone_size: many
cdr3_aa: CASSLSSLGAWTRNSPLHF
cdr3_nt: TGTGCCAGCAGCTTATCGAGTTTGGGTGCTTGGACTCGGAATTCACCCCTCCACTTT

d_call: TRBD1
v_call: TRBV7-3
cdr3_length: 16
j_call: TRBJ2-1
clone_size: once
cdr3_aa: CASSLAGGIGYNEQFF
cdr3_nt: TGTGCCAGCAGCTTAGCAGGGGGAATTGGGTACAATGAGCAGTTCTTC

d_call: TRBD2
v_call: TRBV11-3
cdr3_length: 13
j_call: TRBJ2-1
clone_size: NA
cdr3_aa: CASGTSGHNEQFF
cdr3_nt: TGTGCCAGTGGGACTAGCGGACACAATGAGCAGTTCTTC

d_call: TRBD1
v_call: TRBV11-2
cdr3_length: 14
j_call: TRBJ2-2
clone_size: NA
cdr3_aa: CASTRDRVAGELFF
cdr3_nt: TGTGCCAGCACCCGGGACAGGGTCGCCGGGGAGCTGTTTTTT

d_call: TRBD1
v_call: TRBV9
cdr3_length: 14
j_call: TRBJ1-5
clone_size: NA
cdr3_aa: CASSNGQGGQPQHF
cdr3_nt: TGTGCCAGCAGCAACGGACAGGGGGGCCAGCCCCAGCATTTT

d_call: TRBD1
v_call: TRBV2
cdr3_length: 15
j_call: TRBJ1-5
clone_size: NA
cdr3_aa: CASRGPDRGRQPQHF
cdr3_nt: TGTGCCAGCAGGGGGCCGGACAGGGGACGTCAGCCCCAGCATTTT

d_call: NA
v_call: TRBV30
cdr3_length: 14
j_call: TRBJ1-4
clone_size: few
cdr3_aa: CAWASAPGGEKLFF
cdr3_nt: TGTGCCTGGGCGAGTGCGCCTGGAGGCGAAAAACTGTTTTTT

d_call: NA
v_call: TRBV24-1
cdr3_length: 14
j_call: TRBJ2-3
clone_size: NA
cdr3_aa: CATSGGKFTDTQYF
cdr3_nt: TGTGCCACCAGTGGAGGGAAATTCACAGATACGCAGTATTTT

d_call: NA
v_call: TRBV3-1/TRBV3-2
cdr3_length: 13
j_call: TRBJ1-1
clone_size: NA
cdr3_aa: CASSGSVNTEAFF
cdr3_nt: TGTGCCAGCAGCGGCAGTGTGAACACTGAAGCTTTCTTT

d_call: NA
v_call: TRBV7-2
cdr3_length: 15
j_call: TRBJ2-3
clone_size: once
cdr3_aa: CASSLGVLGTDTQYF
cdr3_nt: TGTGCCAGCAGCTTAGGCGTTCTGGGCACAGATACGCAGTATTTT

d_call: TRBD2
v_call: TRBV5-1
cdr3_length: 17
j_call: TRBJ2-1
clone_size: NA
cdr3_aa: CASSSSGIAGLYNEQFF
cdr3_nt: TGCGCCAGCAGCAGTAGCGGGATTGCGGGTCTCTACAATGAGCAGTTCTTC

d_call: NA
v_call: TRBV5-4
cdr3_length: 12
j_call: TRBJ1-1
clone_size: NA
cdr3_aa: CASSVRNTEAFF
cdr3_nt: TGTGCCAGCAGCGTCAGGAACACTGAAGCTTTCTTT

d_call: TRBD1
v_call: TRBV28
cdr3_length: 17
j_call: TRBJ2-3
clone_size: NA
cdr3_aa: CASSSPRTGQLTDTQYF
cdr3_nt: TGTGCCAGCAGTTCCCCCCGGACAGGCCAACTCACAGATACGCAGTATTTT

d_call: NA
v_call: TRBV7-2
cdr3_length: 15
j_call: TRBJ2-3
clone_size: NA
cdr3_aa: CASSPGGRYPDTQYF
cdr3_nt: TGTGCCAGCAGCCCAGGAGGGCGCTATCCAGATACGCAGTATTTT

d_call: NA
v_call: TRBV5-5
cdr3_length: 14
j_call: TRBJ1-5
clone_size: once
cdr3_aa: CASSLGQPNQPQHF
cdr3_nt: TGTGCCAGCAGCTTGGGACAGCCGAATCAGCCCCAGCATTTT

d_call: TRBD1
v_call: TRBV5-1
cdr3_length: 16
j_call: TRBJ1-1
clone_size: NA
cdr3_aa: CASSLQGGDRDTEAFF
cdr3_nt: TGCGCCAGCAGCTTGCAGGGTGGAGACAGGGACACTGAAGCTTTCTTT

d_call: NA
v_call: TRBV4-1
cdr3_length: 17
j_call: TRBJ1-1
clone_size: few
cdr3_aa: CASSQVRAGSMNTEAFF
cdr3_nt: TGCGCCAGCAGCCAAGTCCGGGCGGGTTCCATGAACACTGAAGCTTTCTTT

d_call: NA
v_call: TRBV5-1
cdr3_length: 14
j_call: TRBJ1-3
clone_size: few
cdr3_aa: CASSPSLSGNTIYF
cdr3_nt: TGCGCCAGCAGCCCAAGCCTCTCTGGAAACACCATATATTTT

d_call: TRBD1
v_call: TRBV2
cdr3_length: 15
j_call: TRBJ2-7
clone_size: NA
cdr3_aa: CASYRDRAYPGEQYF
cdr3_nt: TGTGCCAGCTATCGGGACAGGGCGTACCCCGGCGAGCAGTACTTC

d_call: TRBD2
v_call: TRBV11-3
cdr3_length: 16
j_call: TRBJ2-3
clone_size: NA
cdr3_aa: CASSPVAGGTTDTQYF
cdr3_nt: TGTGCCAGCAGCCCGGTAGCGGGGGGAACCACAGATACGCAGTATTTT

d_call: NA
v_call: TRBV28
cdr3_length: 14
j_call: TRBJ2-2
clone_size: NA
cdr3_aa: CASSLLTSPGELFF
cdr3_nt: TGTGCCAGCAGTTTATTAACATCACCCGGGGAGCTGTTTTTT

d_call: NA
v_call: TRBV20-1
cdr3_length: 11
j_call: TRBJ1-5
clone_size: NA
cdr3_aa: CSAQGYQPQHF
cdr3_nt: TGCAGCGCTCAGGGTTATCAGCCCCAGCATTTT

d_call: TRBD1
v_call: TRBV5-1
cdr3_length: 14
j_call: TRBJ2-5
clone_size: NA
cdr3_aa: CASARDSVQETQYF
cdr3_nt: TGCGCCAGCGCACGGGACAGCGTGCAAGAGACCCAGTACTTC

d_call: TRBD1
v_call: TRBV19
cdr3_length: 13
j_call: TRBJ2-5
clone_size: NA
cdr3_aa: CASSWDREETQYF
cdr3_nt: TGTGCCAGTAGCTGGGACAGGGAAGAGACCCAGTACTTC

d_call: TRBD2
v_call: TRBV9
cdr3_length: 17
j_call: TRBJ2-5
clone_size: NA
cdr3_aa: CASSVDKTQAGEETQYF
cdr3_nt: TGTGCCAGCAGCGTAGATAAGACGCAAGCGGGGGAGGAGACCCAGTACTTC

d_call: NA
v_call: TRBV5-1
cdr3_length: 16
j_call: TRBJ2-1
clone_size: once
cdr3_aa: CASSPGRGSSYNEQFF
cdr3_nt: TGCGCCAGCAGTCCGGGGCGGGGAAGCTCCTACAATGAGCAGTTCTTC

d_call: TRBD2
v_call: TRBV10-3
cdr3_length: 15
j_call: TRBJ2-1
clone_size: NA
cdr3_aa: CAISLRLAGGYEQFF
cdr3_nt: TGTGCCATCAGTTTACGACTAGCGGGAGGGTATGAGCAGTTCTTC

d_call: NA
v_call: TRBV18
cdr3_length: 14
j_call: TRBJ2-1
clone_size: NA
cdr3_aa: CASSPAGLYNEQFF
cdr3_nt: TGTGCCAGCTCACCAGCAGGGCTCTACAATGAGCAGTTCTTC

d_call: TRBD1
v_call: TRBV7-3
cdr3_length: 15
j_call: TRBJ1-5
clone_size: few
cdr3_aa: CASSPNRGGDQPQHF
cdr3_nt: TGTGCCAGCAGCCCCAACAGGGGTGGTGATCAGCCCCAGCATTTT

d_call: TRBD2
v_call: TRBV5-1
cdr3_length: 17
j_call: TRBJ2-3
clone_size: NA
cdr3_aa: CASSSGTSGAGTDTQYF
cdr3_nt: TGCGCCAGCAGCTCCGGGACTAGCGGAGCGGGCACAGATACGCAGTATTTT

d_call: TRBD1
v_call: TRBV6-5
cdr3_length: 14
j_call: TRBJ2-7
clone_size: NA
cdr3_aa: CASSLDRISYEQYF
cdr3_nt: TGTGCCAGCAGCCTGGACAGGATCTCCTACGAGCAGTACTTC

d_call: TRBD2
v_call: TRBV5-4
cdr3_length: 17
j_call: TRBJ2-1
clone_size: NA
cdr3_aa: CASSLPGRTSGGNEQFF
cdr3_nt: TGTGCCAGCAGCCTACCTGGCAGGACTAGCGGAGGCAATGAGCAGTTCTTC

d_call: TRBD2
v_call: TRBV2
cdr3_length: 15
j_call: TRBJ2-3
clone_size: NA
cdr3_aa: CASLGLAEATDTQYF
cdr3_nt: TGTGCCAGCCTGGGACTAGCGGAGGCCACAGATACGCAGTATTTT

d_call: NA
v_call: TRBV18
cdr3_length: 13
j_call: TRBJ1-1
clone_size: NA
cdr3_aa: CASSPLVRGQAFF
cdr3_nt: TGTGCCAGCTCACCACTCGTAAGAGGGCAAGCTTTCTTT

d_call: NA
v_call: TRBV9
cdr3_length: 14
j_call: TRBJ1-1
clone_size: NA
cdr3_aa: CASSVGGQNTEAFF
cdr3_nt: TGTGCCAGCAGCGTAGGGGGACAAAACACTGAAGCTTTCTTT